This record concerns one T cell receptor (beta chain) sequence. Its antigen is not identified. The 5'RACE method, run with constant-segment primers, produced TCR alpha and TCR beta cDNA libraries (carrying sample barcodes and UMIs). TCRdb independently ran MiXCR on the 5' RACE reads; one entry per CDR3 protein. The sample has just under 550,000 distinct CDR3 sequences, around 20% seen once; the top ten hold roughly an eighth. This record belongs to a study of T-cell memory formation after mild COVID-19. Study observations and caveats: CD4+ bias marked clones expanding day 15 to 37, unlike balanced contracting clones.

The V segment lost 3 bases and the J segment 6 bases; nucleotides outside the gene matches: 20. The length of the CDR3 is 19 residues. Germline V gene lookup returns CDR1 DFQATT and CDR2 SNEGSKA (reference sequence). The origin of this receptor is an adult woman who had mild COVID-19 (a few samples of this study predate the infection). Cell type and time point are not known. The chain couples TRBV20-1 to TRBJ1-6; 7 nucleotides align to TRBD1. Sequences were obtained from PBMCs or a T cell subset sorted from them (not recorded which). CDR3 nucleotides: TGCAGTGCTAGTGACCCTTCCACTGCCGGGACAGTGGTTAATTCACCCCTCCACTTT. It encodes CSASDPSTAGTVVNSPLHF.